This T cell receptor beta chain stems from a study of beta chain features in type 1 diabetes. Study outcomes and limitations: It was possible that PCR favored shorter templates, equally so in patients and controls. Sequencing from cDNA could over-represent high-TCR-expressing cells. Insertions at VDJ junctions were less frequent in type 1 diabetes patients. These patients also deleted more nucleotides at the same junctions. Shorter TCRB CDR3s, moderately but significantly so, were found in Type 1 diabetes patients in all four CD4+ subsets. In comparison with healthy donors, patients had naive, central memory and Treg TCRB repertoires that appeared more similar.

What was sequenced were expressed TCRB transcripts, since all of the isolated RNA had been reverse transcribed. The method was immunoSEQ multiplex PCR; TCRdb's version includes in-frame clones alone and lacks a portion of them. The table includes about 390,000 clones, roughly a tenth detected once. In regard to this clone: As yet, its antigen is unknown.

The V and J ends lost 0 bases and 4 bases respectively, with 10 bases between them. CDR3 length equals 14 residues. Germline values: CDR1 SGHNT, CDR2 YYREEE (reference sequence). This receptor was identified in a young man with type 1 diabetes. Sequenced material: central memory CD4+ T cells from blood. The chain is built from TRBV5-4 and TRBJ1-2; D is unclear. The DNA of the CDR3 is TGTGCCAGCAGCTTGGCCGCCGAGGTCTATGGCTACACCTTC. Translating it yields CASSLAAEVYGYTF.